The 29 T cell receptor beta chains below come from one sample, sequenced in a study of OX40 agonist ivuxolimab in advanced cancers. Produced via immunoSEQ multiplex PCR; TCRdb's table is partial and in-frame only. The sample records approximately 72,000 clones, about 86% being singletons. The sequencing here drew on CD4+ or CD8+ T cells sorted from blood, taken in a trial of the OX40 agonist ivuxolimab. The receptors derive from an adult with an advanced solid tumor such as melanoma, head and neck, liver or kidney cancer.

The chain joins TRBV25-1 to TRBJ2-7, with TRBD2 identical over 11 bases. In germline, CDR1 is MGHDK, CDR2 SYGVNS. This CDR3 comprises 15 residues. V lost 2 bases, J lost 3 bases, and 3 bases stayed unmatched. The CDR3 region has the DNA TGTGCCAGCAGTGAACTAGGGACTAGCGGCTACGAGCAGTACTTC. It encodes CASSELGTSGYEQYF.

The rearrangement joins TRBV5-1 to TRBJ2-7; 10 bases line up with TRBD1. Germline-derived CDR1 and CDR2 are SGHRS and YFSETQ. This CDR3 is built from 15 residues. J was trimmed by 1 base and V by 2 bases; bases with no gene match: 3. The CDR3 reads CASSFPGQGSYEQYF. The CDR3 region has the DNA TGCGCCAGCAGCTTCCCGGGACAGGGGTCCTACGAGCAGTACTTC.

The genes are TRBV6-5 and TRBJ2-3; the D call may be TRBD1 or TRBD2 (5 bases each). The ends were cut back, 2 bases at V and 2 bases at J, with 14 bases in the middle. This CDR3 is built from 16 residues. Germline CDR1 MNHEY, CDR2 SVGAGI. CDR3 in amino acids: CASSYGGLGTTDTQYF. The CDR3 nucleotides read TGTGCCAGCAGTTACGGCGGTCTGGGGACCACAGATACGCAGTATTTT.

The gene calls are TRBV5-6 and TRBJ1-1; D might be TRBD1 (5 bases). V lost 5 bases and J 8 bases, leaving 13 bases between the germline ends. The CDR3 covers 12 residues. Germline assignment: CDR1 SGHDT and CDR2 YYEEEE. The CDR3 nucleotides are TGTGCCAGCAGTAGACAGCCTTCCGAAGCTTTCTTT. As protein: CASSRQPSEAFF.

The rearrangement joins TRBV6-5 to TRBJ2-5; tentatively, D is TRBD1 (6 bases). Trimming left V 6 bases short and J 1 base short, with 9 bases between. Germline V gene data show CDR1 as MNHEY and CDR2 as SVGAGI. This CDR3 spans 13 amino acids. The CDR3: CASRPDSQETQYF. As DNA, the CDR3 is TGTGCCAGCAGACCGGACAGCCAAGAGACCCAGTACTTC.

This clone came up once. J is TRBJ2-1 and V is TRBV28; D is possibly TRBD2 (7 bases). This CDR3 is 15 amino acids long. Germline CDR1 is MDHEN and CDR2 is SYDVKM. The ends were cut back, 5 bases at V and 3 bases at J, with 14 bases in the middle. CDR3: CASSLLGGGYNEQFF. CDR3 bases: TGTGCCAGCAGTCTCCTGGGAGGGGGCTACAATGAGCAGTTCTTC.

Only a few counts were recorded for this clone. The V and J genes are TRBV5-6 and TRBJ1-1; a weak D match, TRBD1 (5 bases). Germline loops: CDR1 SGHDT, CDR2 YYEEEE. V was cut by 4 bases and J by 8 bases, with 18 bases left in between. The CDR3 is 14 residues long. Here the CDR3 DNA reads TGTGCCAGCAGCCCGGGACCTCGAACGGCGGAAGCTTTCTTT. Its protein is CASSPGPRTAEAFF.

V usage is TRBV29-1 and J usage is TRBJ1-5; D is ambiguous. The CDR3 contains 14 residues. V was trimmed by 6 bases and J by 5 bases, leaving 17 bases between them. The V gene's germline CDR1 is SQVTM and CDR2 ANQGSEA. The CDR3 DNA reads as TGCAGCGTCGCCGAGGTGGGTCTCGATCAGCCCCAGCATTTT. It is translated as CSVAEVGLDQPQHF.

V is TRBV6-5 and J is TRBJ2-7, with TRBD1 matching 8 bases. The length of the CDR3 is 15 residues. The germline V gene encodes CDR1 MNHEY and CDR2 SVGAGI. J was trimmed by 2 bases and V by 2 bases; bases with no gene match: 5. CDR3: CASSYLRQGPYEQYF. The DNA for the CDR3 is TGTGCCAGCAGTTACCTGCGACAGGGGCCCTACGAGCAGTACTTC.

The chain couples TRBV5-6 to TRBJ2-7; 7 positions match TRBD1. CDR1 is SGHDT and CDR2 is YYEEEE in the germline V gene. V shed 4 bases and J 2 bases; nucleotides not matched to a gene: 9. CDR3 length: 15 residues. DNA of the CDR3: TGTGCCAGCAGCGACATATCCGGGACAGCCTACGAGCAGTACTTC. Protein: CASSDISGTAYEQYF.

The chain uses TRBV7-3 and TRBJ2-6; no clear D gene. The germline V gene has CDR1 SGHTA and CDR2 FQGTGA. The CDR3 is 13 residues long. Trimming removed 6 bases from V and 0 bases from J, with 3 bases in between. The CDR3 coding sequence is TGTGCCAGCAGGTTCTCTGGGGCCAACGTCCTGACTTTC. This gives the protein CASRFSGANVLTF.

The genes are TRBV14 and TRBJ1-5; no clear D gene. The CDR3 runs to 13 residues. The V end lost 0 bases, the J end lost 6 bases, and 6 bases lay between the germline ends. The V gene's germline CDR1 is SGHDN and CDR2 FVKESK. The CDR3 is CASSQDPGQPQHF. The CDR3 DNA reads as TGTGCCAGCAGCCAAGATCCGGGTCAGCCCCAGCATTTT. The full variable domain, rest sourced from reference TRBV14 and TRBJ1-5, is EAGVTQFPSHSVIEKGQTVTLRCDPISGHDNLYWYRRVMGKEIKFLLHFVKESKQDESGMPNNRFLAERTGGTYSTLKVQPAELEDSGVYFCASSQDPGQPQHFGDGTRLSIL.

The V and J genes are TRBV4-1 and TRBJ2-3; 7 bases agree with TRBD2. The CDR3 has 16 residues. Germline CDR1 is MGHRA and CDR2 is YSYEKL. V shed 4 bases, J shed 0 bases, and the junction held 7 bases outside the gene matches. CDR3 DNA: TGCGCCAGCAGCCCCCTAGCGGTTACTAGCACAGATACGCAGTATTTT. This translates into CASSPLAVTSTDTQYF.

The chain uses TRBV28 and TRBJ2-1; 14 bases map to TRBD2. CDR3 length: 15 amino acids. Trimming cost V 5 bases and J 9 bases; bases outside gene matches: 6. Germline loops: CDR1 MDHEN, CDR2 SYDVKM. CDR3 nucleotides: TGTGCCAGCAGTAAGACTAGCGGGGGGGCCAGTGAGCAGTTCTTC. Protein product: CASSKTSGGASEQFF.

J is TRBJ2-1 and V is TRBV11-3, with 8 bases lining up with TRBD2. Germline CDR1 SGHNT, CDR2 YENEEA. The length of the CDR3 is 15 residues. Trimming cost V 3 bases and J 4 bases; bases outside gene matches: 5. For the CDR3, the DNA is TGTGCCAGCAGCTTTGGACGGGAGGGATACAATGAGCAGTTCTTC. It codes for CASSFGREGYNEQFF.

J is TRBJ1-1 and V is TRBV13, with D perhaps TRBD1 (5 bases). V lost 2 bases and J 8 bases, leaving 9 bases between the germline ends. The CDR3 runs 12 residues. Germline values: CDR1 PRHDT, CDR2 FYEKMQ (reference sequence). CDR3 region: CASSLRAGEAFF. As DNA, the CDR3 is TGTGCCAGCAGCTTACGAGCAGGGGAAGCTTTCTTT.

The rearrangement uses TRBV11-2 and TRBJ2-1; perhaps D is TRBD1 or TRBD2 (5 bases each). Germline values: CDR1 SGHAT, CDR2 FQNNGV. CDR3 length equals 13 residues. The germline V and J ends were trimmed by 5 bases and 8 bases, with 13 bases remaining between them. The CDR3 loop is CASSANSGHEQFF. As DNA, the CDR3 is TGTGCCAGCAGCGCAAATTCGGGGCATGAGCAGTTCTTC.

The count of this clone is one. V is TRBV5-8 and J is TRBJ1-4, with 7 bases identical to TRBD1. This CDR3 is built from 15 residues. The germline V gene encodes CDR1 SGHTS and CDR2 YDEGEE. V shed 5 bases and J 8 bases; nucleotides not matched to a gene: 12. The chain's CDR3 is CASSRDSRHGEKLFF. The CDR3 region has the DNA TGTGCCAGCAGTCGGGACAGTCGTCATGGGGAAAAACTGTTTTTT. Full variable domain (rest looked up from reference TRBV5-8 and TRBJ1-4): EAGVTQSPTHLIKTRGQQATLRCSPISGHTSVYWYQQALGLGLQFLLWYDEGEERNRGNFPPRFSGRQFPNYSSELNVNALELEDSALYLCASSRDSRHGEKLFFGSGTQLSVL.

The chain has TRBV28 and TRBJ2-3; 8 positions agree with TRBD2. The junction had 11 bases not matched to a gene; V was cut back by 6 bases and J by 6 bases. Germline V gives CDR1 MDHEN, CDR2 SYDVKM. This CDR3 comprises 15 residues. CDR3 DNA sequence: TGTGCCAGCAGCTCACTAGCGGTGCCCGAGGATACGCAGTATTTT. It encodes CASSSLAVPEDTQYF. The whole variable domain, filled in from reference TRBV28 and TRBJ2-3, reads DVKVTQSSRYLVKRTGEKVFLECVQDMDHENMFWYRQDPGLGLRLIYFSYDVKMKEKGDIPEGYSVSREKKERFSLILESASTNQTSMYLCASSSLAVPEDTQYFGPGTRLTVL.

CDR3 sequence reads: CATSREGDRVGGYTF. In DNA form, the CDR3 reads TGTGCCACCAGCAGAGAAGGGGACAGGGTAGGCGGCTACACCTTC. V and J are TRBV15 and TRBJ1-2; 9 bases match TRBD1. In germline, CDR1 is LNHNV, CDR2 YYDKDF (reference sequence). The CDR3 is 15 amino acids. Germline trimming cut 0 bases from V and 8 bases from J; bases unmatched to any gene: 7.

The chain carries TRBV6-5 and TRBJ2-1; D is uncertain. V lost 5 bases and J 13 bases, leaving 12 bases between the germline ends. In germline, CDR1 is MNHEY, CDR2 SVGAGI. The CDR3 runs 11 residues. CDR3 protein: CASSVLKSQFF. CDR3 coding DNA: TGTGCCAGCAGTGTACTCAAAAGTCAGTTCTTC.

The chain recombines TRBV18 with TRBJ2-5; 12 bases map to TRBD1. Germline CDR1 and CDR2: KGHSH and LQKENI. The V segment lost 1 base and the J segment 2 bases; nucleotides outside the gene matches: 8. This CDR3 region has 18 residues. CDR3 nucleotides: TGTGCCAGCTCACCACGGGACAGGGGGCCGCGGCGGCAAGAGACCCAGTACTTC. Encoded protein: CASSPRDRGPRRQETQYF.

This rearrangement joins TRBV6-1 to TRBJ2-5, with TRBD1 identical over 9 bases. V dropped 7 bases and J dropped 7; count of bases not matched to a gene: 10. Germline CDR1 and CDR2: MNHNS and SASEGT. CDR3 size: 14 residues. CDR3 protein: CASNPTGQGGTQYF. In DNA form, the CDR3 reads TGTGCCAGCAATCCAACGGGACAGGGAGGGACCCAGTACTTC.

The V and J genes are TRBV19 and TRBJ1-1; weak D call: TRBD1 (5 bases). Per germline, CDR1 LNHDA and CDR2 SQIVND (reference sequence). The CDR3 loop spans 14 amino acids. Deletions cut 6 bases from V and 2 bases from J, with 13 bases between. The CDR3 DNA sequence: TGTGCCAGTAGGGCCACAGGCTATAACACTGAAGCTTTCTTT. It encodes CASRATGYNTEAFF.

The CDR3: CASSLTLAGVKNEQFF. CDR3 DNA: TGCGCCAGCAGCTTGACTCTAGCGGGAGTAAAAAATGAGCAGTTCTTC. The rearrangement uses TRBV5-1 and TRBJ2-1; 10 nucleotides line up with TRBD2. Germline V gene lookup returns CDR1 SGHRS and CDR2 YFSETQ. J gave up 7 bases and V 1 base, and 8 bases lay outside the gene matches. The CDR3 is 16 residues long. The whole variable domain, remainder taken from reference TRBV5-1 and TRBJ2-1, is KAGVTQTPRYLIKTRGQQVTLSCSPISGHRSVSWYQQTPGQGLQFLFEYFSETQRNKGNFPGRFSGRQFSNSRSEMNVSTLELGDSALYLCASSLTLAGVKNEQFFGPGTRLTVL.

The V and J genes are TRBV6-1 and TRBJ2-7; 9 bases align to TRBD1. The CDR3 is made up of 15 amino acids. Germline V CDR1 and CDR2: MNHNS, SASEGT. V was pared by 7 bases and J by 4 bases, with 11 bases of the junction left unmatched. CDR3 loop: CASTNPGQGQYEQYF. DNA of the CDR3: TGTGCCAGCACCAACCCGGGACAGGGTCAGTACGAGCAGTACTTC.

V usage is TRBV5-1 and J usage is TRBJ2-2; 11 nucleotides agree with TRBD1. CDR3 length: 16 amino acids. V lost 6 bases to trimming and J lost 4 bases; unmatched junction nucleotides: 8. Germline assignment: CDR1 SGHRS and CDR2 YFSETQ. The CDR3 DNA reads as TGCGCCAGCACTCGATCGGGACAGGGGGGCACCGGGGAGCTGTTTTTT. It specifies CASTRSGQGGTGELFF.

The chain links TRBV6-7 to TRBJ2-7; a weak D match, TRBD1 (5 bases). TRBV6-7 is known as an ORF, though its function is uncertain. The CDR3 runs 12 residues. Trimming shortened V by 6 bases and J by 0 bases, and 6 bases separated the two germline ends. The CDR3 nucleotides are TGTGCCAGCAGAGGGGACTCCTACGAGCAGTACTTC. Translated, it gives CASRGDSYEQYF.

V and J are TRBV6-5 and TRBJ1-6, with a possible D match to TRBD1 (5 bases). This CDR3 contains 14 residues. Trimming took off 7 bases at V and 0 bases at J, with 7 bases between the two ends. Looked up from germline, CDR1 is MNHEY and CDR2 is SVGAGI. CDR3 bases: TGTGCCAGCACGGGACTCTCCTATAATTCACCCCTCCACTTT. It translates to CASTGLSYNSPLHF.